The rows below give T cell receptor beta chains drawn from one sample of a study of T cells after yellow fever vaccination. From the 5' RACE reads, TCRdb called clonotypes with MiXCR, one entry per CDR3 protein. The sample contains some 340,000 distinct CDR3 sequences, about 4% of which appear only once. The sample here was PBMCs, taken 5 days after the yellow fever booster vaccination. The receptors derive from a man aged 18 to 30 who received the YFV17D yellow fever vaccine. Both conserved end residues are part of each CDR3. The D gene is left open where the match is weak. Clone size is not always given. Where it is, it says once, few, many or a class for expanded clones.

J: TRBJ1-1
size: few
D: NA
V: TRBV7-2
CDR3: CASSFRATEAFF
DNA: TGTGCCAGCAGCTTCCGGGCCACTGAAGCTTTCTTT

J: TRBJ2-5
size: few
D: NA
V: TRBV4-3
CDR3: CASSQGSGRYQETQYF
DNA: TGCGCCAGCAGCCAAGGTTCCGGGAGATACCAAGAGACCCAGTACTTC

J: TRBJ2-5
size: many
D: NA
V: TRBV7-9
CDR3: CASSLLSYLGASPSETQYF
DNA: TGTGCCAGCAGCTTATTGTCTTATTTGGGGGCTTCCCCCTCGGAGACCCAGTACTTC

J: TRBJ2-2
size: many
D: NA
V: TRBV5-1
CDR3: CASSLVGSVRELFF
DNA: TGCGCCAGCAGCTTGGTCGGCAGCGTCCGGGAGCTGTTTTTT

J: TRBJ1-1
size: many
D: NA
V: TRBV20-1
CDR3: CSASQGNTEAFF
DNA: TGCAGTGCTAGCCAGGGGAACACTGAAGCTTTCTTT

J: TRBJ1-3
size: NA
D: NA
V: TRBV9
CDR3: CASSENRAGDTIYF
DNA: TGTGCCAGCAGCGAGAACAGGGCTGGAGACACCATATATTTT

J: TRBJ2-6
size: few
D: NA
V: TRBV5-1
CDR3: CASSVTDFSGANVLTF
DNA: TGCGCCAGCAGCGTGACTGATTTCTCTGGGGCCAACGTCCTGACTTTC

J: TRBJ1-6
size: NA
D: NA
V: TRBV12-3/TRBV12-4
CDR3: CASSTSGGALSPLHF
DNA: NA

J: TRBJ2-1
size: once
D: NA
V: TRBV6-1
CDR3: CASSSAGGYYNEQFF
DNA: TGTGCCAGCAGCTCGGCCGGGGGCTACTACAATGAGCAGTTCTTC

J: TRBJ1-2
size: many
D: TRBD1
V: TRBV5-1
CDR3: CASSLQGANYGYTF
DNA: TGCGCCAGCAGCCTACAGGGGGCTAACTATGGCTACACCTTC

J: TRBJ2-3
size: few
D: NA
V: TRBV7-2
CDR3: CASSLRRVSTDTQYF
DNA: TGTGCCAGCAGCTTAAGAAGGGTTTCGACAGATACGCAGTATTTT

J: TRBJ1-6
size: few
D: TRBD1
V: TRBV7-6
CDR3: CASSPTGTGGTLHF
DNA: TGTGCCAGCAGCCCGACCGGGACAGGGGGAACCCTCCACTTT

J: TRBJ2-7
size: few
D: NA
V: TRBV20-1
CDR3: CSAFGNEQYF
DNA: TGCAGTGCCTTTGGCAACGAGCAGTACTTC

J: TRBJ1-1
size: few
D: NA
V: TRBV18
CDR3: CASSPQGDMNTEAFF
DNA: TGTGCCAGCTCACCCCAGGGCGACATGAACACTGAAGCTTTCTTT

J: TRBJ2-2
size: many
D: NA
V: TRBV6-2/TRBV6-3
CDR3: CASTRLGLGTGELFF
DNA: TGTGCCAGCACCCGCCTGGGGCTCGGCACCGGGGAGCTGTTTTTT

J: TRBJ1-5
size: NA
D: NA
V: TRBV29-1
CDR3: CSVAGGTFQPQHF
DNA: TGCAGCGTTGCCGGGGGGACTTTTCAGCCGCAGCATTTT

J: TRBJ1-1
size: NA
D: TRBD1
V: TRBV14
CDR3: CASSPQGKDTEAFF
DNA: TGTGCCAGCAGCCCACAGGGGAAGGACACTGAAGCTTTCTTT

J: TRBJ2-2
size: many
D: TRBD2
V: TRBV4-2
CDR3: CASSQISGGAETGELFF
DNA: TGTGCCAGCAGCCAGATTAGCGGGGGGGCCGAGACCGGGGAGCTGTTTTTT

J: TRBJ2-4
size: few
D: NA
V: TRBV7-2
CDR3: CAPEGRTTAKNIQYF
DNA: TGTGCCCCCGAAGGAAGGACAACGGCCAAAAACATTCAGTACTTC

J: TRBJ1-6
size: few
D: NA
V: TRBV7-9
CDR3: CASSTLTNSPLHF
DNA: TGTGCCAGCAGCACCCTGACCAATTCACCCCTCCACTTT

J: TRBJ2-2
size: few
D: NA
V: TRBV30
CDR3: CAWNEGTGELFF
DNA: TGTGCCTGGAATGAGGGAACCGGGGAGCTGTTTTTT

J: TRBJ2-1
size: few
D: NA
V: TRBV12-3/TRBV12-4
CDR3: CASSPRLPLTYNEQFF
DNA: TGTGCCAGCAGTCCCCGGTTGCCCCTGACATACAATGAGCAGTTCTTC

J: TRBJ2-1
size: many
D: TRBD2
V: TRBV20-1
CDR3: CSADIAGGSGEQFF
DNA: TGCAGTGCCGACATAGCGGGGGGATCGGGTGAGCAGTTCTTC

J: TRBJ1-2
size: many
D: NA
V: TRBV12-3/TRBV12-4
CDR3: CASRSSNYGYTF
DNA: TGTGCCAGTAGGAGCTCTAACTATGGCTACACCTTC

J: TRBJ2-1
size: many
D: TRBD1
V: TRBV20-1
CDR3: CSAPRTGLGSYNEQFF
DNA: TGCAGTGCCCCCAGGACAGGGCTTGGGTCCTACAATGAGCAGTTCTTC

J: TRBJ2-3
size: NA
D: NA
V: TRBV19
CDR3: CASRDLMTDTQYF
DNA: TGTGCCAGCAGGGACCTTATGACAGATACGCAGTATTTT

J: TRBJ2-3
size: NA
D: TRBD2
V: TRBV10-2
CDR3: CASSESKGAGATDTQYF
DNA: TGCGCCAGCAGTGAGTCGAAGGGAGCGGGGGCCACAGATACGCAGTATTTT

J: TRBJ2-7
size: few
D: NA
V: TRBV6-2/TRBV6-3
CDR3: CASSLSSPEQYF
DNA: TGTGCCAGCAGCCTATCCTCTCCCGAGCAGTACTTC

J: TRBJ2-5
size: NA
D: NA
V: TRBV6-5
CDR3: CASSLPTGRTQYF
DNA: TGTGCCAGCAGTTTACCGACAGGCCGGACCCAGTACTTC

J: TRBJ2-1
size: NA
D: NA
V: TRBV24-1
CDR3: CATSDSDRLNEQFF
DNA: TGTGCCACCAGTGATTCGGACAGACTCAATGAGCAGTTCTTC

J: TRBJ1-2
size: few
D: NA
V: TRBV6-6
CDR3: CASTEGLSNYGCTF
DNA: TGTGCCAGCACCGAGGGTCTTAGTAACTATGGCTGCACCTTC

J: TRBJ1-3
size: few
D: NA
V: TRBV6-6
CDR3: CASSPGLSGGNTIYF
DNA: TGTGCCAGCAGTCCGGGGCTGTCGGGAGGAAACACCATATATTTT

J: TRBJ1-1
size: many
D: NA
V: TRBV29-1
CDR3: CSVTVMNTEAFF
DNA: TGCAGCGTTACTGTAATGAACACTGAAGCTTTCTTT

J: TRBJ2-5
size: many
D: TRBD1
V: TRBV13
CDR3: CASSQDRGETQYF
DNA: TGTGCCAGCAGCCAGGACAGGGGGGAGACCCAGTACTTC

J: TRBJ1-1
size: NA
D: NA
V: TRBV25-1
CDR3: CASRNGRHTEAFF
DNA: TGTGCCAGCAGGAACGGACGGCACACTGAAGCTTTCTTT

J: TRBJ2-3
size: many
D: TRBD2
V: TRBV2
CDR3: CASSARAGESDTQYF
DNA: TGTGCCAGCAGTGCGCGGGCGGGGGAGTCAGATACGCAGTATTTT

J: TRBJ1-1
size: few
D: NA
V: TRBV5-5
CDR3: CASSRRRGTNTEAFF
DNA: TGTGCCAGCAGCCGGCGGCGGGGGACGAACACTGAAGCTTTCTTT

J: TRBJ2-1
size: many
D: NA
V: TRBV20-1
CDR3: CSARWRGNYNEQFF
DNA: TGCAGTGCTAGATGGCGGGGCAATTACAATGAGCAGTTCTTC

J: TRBJ2-1
size: many
D: TRBD1
V: TRBV7-9
CDR3: CASSLGRTGPYNEQFF
DNA: TGTGCCAGCAGCCTCGGAAGGACAGGGCCCTACAATGAGCAGTTCTTC

J: TRBJ2-4
size: NA
D: TRBD2
V: TRBV7-9
CDR3: CASSSGLAGIYIQYF
DNA: TGTGCCAGCAGCTCCGGACTAGCGGGGATCTACATTCAGTACTTC

J: TRBJ1-1
size: NA
D: TRBD1
V: TRBV7-3
CDR3: CASSPRQGRGTEAFF
DNA: TGTGCCAGCAGCCCTCGACAGGGCCGAGGAACTGAAGCTTTCTTT

J: TRBJ1-5
size: NA
D: NA
V: TRBV6-5
CDR3: CASSYSRTDLPQHF
DNA: TGTGCCAGCAGTTACTCCCGGACGGATTTGCCCCAGCATTTT

J: TRBJ1-1
size: few
D: NA
V: TRBV20-1
CDR3: CSARDTGGGAEAFF
DNA: TGCAGTGCTAGAGATACAGGCGGAGGGGCTGAAGCTTTCTTT

J: TRBJ2-5
size: NA
D: NA
V: TRBV28
CDR3: CASSFKRPGQETQYF
DNA: TGTGCCAGCAGTTTTAAGCGTCCAGGGCAAGAGACCCAGTACTTC

J: TRBJ1-5
size: NA
D: NA
V: TRBV12-3/TRBV12-4
CDR3: CASSLETGRNQPQHF
DNA: TGTGCCAGCAGTTTGGAGACAGGTCGCAATCAGCCCCAGCATTTT

J: TRBJ1-2
size: NA
D: NA
V: TRBV24-1
CDR3: CATSDPSGYTF
DNA: TGTGCCACCAGTGACCCTTCGGGCTACACCTTC

J: TRBJ2-7
size: many
D: NA
V: TRBV6-2/TRBV6-3
CDR3: CASSYDRSYEQYF
DNA: TGTGCCAGCAGTTATGACAGATCCTACGAGCAGTACTTC

J: TRBJ2-6
size: many
D: NA
V: TRBV5-4
CDR3: CASSPAGSGANVLTF
DNA: TGTGCCAGCAGCCCGGCGGGTTCTGGGGCCAACGTCCTGACTTTC